The clone carrying this T cell receptor (beta chain) was seen a handful of times. Its antigen is still unknown. The data stem from a study of T-cell memory formation after mild COVID-19. Findings of the study overall: Contracting CD4+ clones lay largely in CM and EM, with CD8+ ones residing in EMRA.

The CDR3 loop spans 13 amino acids. The V end was cut by 0 bases, the J end by 4 bases, with 5 bases between. Germline lookup yields CDR1 SGHRS and CDR2 YFSETQ. TCRdb redid the calling of the 5' RACE reads with MiXCR, one entry per CDR3 protein. The data hold hundreds of thousands of distinct CDR3 sequences, with less than 25% observed a single time. The gene calls are TRBV5-1 and TRBJ1-5; D ambiguous. This TCR was recovered from an adult woman who had mild COVID-19 (a few samples of this study predate the infection). Cell type and time point are not known. Input material: PBMCs or a T cell subset sorted from them (not recorded which). The DNA for the CDR3 is TGCGCCAGCAGCTTGGATTATAATCAGCCCCAGCATTTT. Translated: CASSLDYNQPQHF.